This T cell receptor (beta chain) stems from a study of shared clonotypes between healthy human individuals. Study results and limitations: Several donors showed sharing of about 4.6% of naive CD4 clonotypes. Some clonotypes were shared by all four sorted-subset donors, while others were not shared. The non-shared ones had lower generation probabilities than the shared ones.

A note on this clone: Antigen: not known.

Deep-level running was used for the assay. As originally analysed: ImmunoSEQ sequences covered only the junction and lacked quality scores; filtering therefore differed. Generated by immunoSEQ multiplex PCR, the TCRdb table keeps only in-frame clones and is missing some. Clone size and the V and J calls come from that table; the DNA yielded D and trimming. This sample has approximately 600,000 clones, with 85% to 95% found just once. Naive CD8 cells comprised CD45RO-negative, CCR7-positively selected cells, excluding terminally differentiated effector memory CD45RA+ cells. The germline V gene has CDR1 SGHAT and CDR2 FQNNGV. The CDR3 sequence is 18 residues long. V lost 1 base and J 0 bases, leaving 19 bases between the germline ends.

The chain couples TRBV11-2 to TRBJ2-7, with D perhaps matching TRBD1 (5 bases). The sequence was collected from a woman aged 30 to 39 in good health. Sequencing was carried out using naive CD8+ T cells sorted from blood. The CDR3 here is CASSLVRSDTMNSYEQYF. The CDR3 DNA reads TGTGCCAGCAGCTTAGTCCGGTCGGACACCATGAACTCCTACGAGCAGTACTTC.